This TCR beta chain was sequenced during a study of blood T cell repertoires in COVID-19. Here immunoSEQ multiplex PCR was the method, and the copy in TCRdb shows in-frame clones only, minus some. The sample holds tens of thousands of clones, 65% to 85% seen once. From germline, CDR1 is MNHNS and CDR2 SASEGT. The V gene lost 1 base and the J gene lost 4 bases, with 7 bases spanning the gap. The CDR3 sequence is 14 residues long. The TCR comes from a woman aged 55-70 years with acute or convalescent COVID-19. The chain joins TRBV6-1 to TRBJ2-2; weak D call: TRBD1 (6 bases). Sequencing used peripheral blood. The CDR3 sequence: CASSEDRATGELFF. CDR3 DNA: TGTGCCAGCAGTGAAGACAGGGCCACCGGGGAGCTGTTTTTT.